The 27 T cell receptor beta chains given below trace back to one sample, sequenced in a study of siplizumab effects on memory and regulatory T cells. The table came from immunoSEQ multiplex PCR; TCRdb's copy has only in-frame clones and leaves some out. Seen here are about 85,000 clones, approximately 95% observed once, and the top ten hold about 18%. What was sequenced was CD8+ T cells sorted from blood. Receptor source: a human donor in good health.

The chain couples TRBV27 to TRBJ1-1; no definite D call. The CDR3 loop spans 13 amino acids. With 2 bases removed from V and 3 bases from J, the gap between germline ends came to 7 bases. Germline CDR1 MNHEY, CDR2 SMNVEV (reference sequence). CDR3 protein: CASSLNRDTEAFF. The CDR3 bases are TGTGCCAGCAGTTTAAATCGGGACACTGAAGCTTTCTTT.

CDR3: CASSQVSVSSGANVLTF. The CDR3 coding sequence is TGTGCCAGCAGCCAAGTGTCGGTGAGCTCTGGGGCCAACGTCCTGACTTTC. V and J are TRBV14 and TRBJ2-6; no clear D. Germline assignment: CDR1 SGHDN and CDR2 FVKESK. The CDR3 is 17 residues long. V was clipped by 1 base and J by 0 bases, with 10 bases between them.

The chain joins TRBV5-5 to TRBJ1-2; D call uncertain. The CDR3 consists of 13 residues. Germline CDR1 and CDR2: SGHKS and YYEKEE (reference sequence). The germline V and J ends were trimmed by 5 bases and 1 base, with 9 bases remaining between them. Written as DNA, the CDR3 is TGTGCCAGCAGGGTCGACAATAACTATGGCTACACCTTC. Translated, it gives CASRVDNNYGYTF. Based on the CDR3 plus reference TRBV5-5 and TRBJ1-2, the full variable domain is DAGVTQSPTHLIKTRGQQVTLRCSPISGHKSVSWYQQVLGQGPQFIFQYYEKEERGRGNFPDRFSARQFPNYSSELNVNALLLGDSALYLCASRVDNNYGYTFGSGTRLTVV.

In its sample, this clone was seen once. The J gene is TRBJ2-4, the V gene TRBV9, with D possibly being TRBD2 (6 bases). Trimming shortened V by 3 bases and J by 0 bases, and 7 bases separated the two germline ends. Germline V gives CDR1 SGDLS, CDR2 YYNGEE. The CDR3 has 14 residues. The CDR3 is CASSAGLAKNIQYF. CDR3 nucleotide sequence: TGTGCCAGCAGCGCGGGACTAGCCAAAAACATTCAGTACTTC. The entire variable domain, with the rest obtained from reference TRBV9 and TRBJ2-4, is as follows: DSGVTQTPKHLITATGQRVTLRCSPRSGDLSVYWYQQSLDQGLQFLIQYYNGEERAKGNILERFSAQQFPDLHSELNLSSLELGDSALYFCASSAGLAKNIQYFGAGTRLSVL.

J is TRBJ1-3 and V is TRBV19; D might be TRBD1 (6 bases). Between the trimmed V and J ends, which lost 3 bases and 0 bases, there was a span of 9 bases. This CDR3 is 15 amino acids long. Per the germline V gene, CDR1 is LNHDA and CDR2 is SQIVND (reference sequence). The CDR3 DNA is TGTGCCAGTAGTATGGACAGCGTCTCTGGAAACACCATATATTTT. It yields the protein CASSMDSVSGNTIYF.

The chain combines TRBV6-5 with TRBJ1-2; TRBD1 aligns across 8 bases. The germline V gene has CDR1 MNHEY and CDR2 SVGAGI. There are 14 residues in the CDR3. J lost 3 bases, V lost 5 bases, and 5 bases had no gene match. Written as DNA, the CDR3 is TGTGCCAGCAGTGGGGGACAGGCTTACTATGGCTACACCTTC. Translated, it gives CASSGGQAYYGYTF.

The chain carries TRBV7-8 and TRBJ2-3; tentative D call: TRBD2 (6 bases). The CDR3 sequence is 15 residues long. Per the germline V gene, CDR1 is SGHVS and CDR2 is FQNEAQ. The ends were cut back, 2 bases at V and 2 bases at J, with 11 bases in the middle. The CDR3 loop is CASSLQAGFTDTQYF. DNA of the CDR3: TGTGCCAGCAGCTTACAGGCGGGGTTCACAGATACGCAGTATTTT.

The V and J genes are TRBV5-1 and TRBJ2-7; D call uncertain. V was pared by 2 bases and J by 7 bases, with 16 bases between. Germline V gene lookup returns CDR1 SGHRS and CDR2 YFSETQ. CDR3 length equals 14 residues. CDR3 amino acids: CASSFVSSLDEQYF. Written as DNA, the CDR3 is TGCGCCAGCAGCTTCGTGAGTTCTCTAGATGAGCAGTACTTC. Combining the CDR3 with reference TRBV5-1 and TRBJ2-7 gives the whole variable domain KAGVTQTPRYLIKTRGQQVTLSCSPISGHRSVSWYQQTPGQGLQFLFEYFSETQRNKGNFPGRFSGRQFSNSRSEMNVSTLELGDSALYLCASSFVSSLDEQYFGPGTRLTVT.

This chain links TRBV7-3 with TRBJ2-6; no reliable D call. This CDR3 has 16 residues. Germline V CDR1 and CDR2: SGHTA, FQGTGA. V was cut by 5 bases and J by 0 bases, with 11 bases left in between. The CDR3 reads CASSLTTTSGANVLTF. The CDR3 coding sequence is TGTGCCAGCAGCCTCACGACCACCTCTGGGGCCAACGTCCTGACTTTC.

Comments on this clone: One end of the junction is discordant with germline, which a read error may explain. This rearrangement joins TRBV7-6 to TRBJ2-2, with D unclear. CDR3 length equals 13 residues. Germline V lookup: CDR1 SGHVS, CDR2 FNYEAQ. CDR3 nucleotides: TGTGCCAGCACCTTATCTGGGGCCGGGGAGCTGTTTTTT. Translation gives CASTLSGAGELFF.

This clone appeared once. The gene calls are TRBV28 and TRBJ2-7; no firm D call. This CDR3 spans 13 amino acids. Trimming removed 3 bases from V and 2 bases from J, with 8 bases in between. Germline assignment: CDR1 MDHEN and CDR2 SYDVKM. The DNA for the CDR3 is TGTGCCAGCAGTTTCGACGTGGCCTACGAGCAGTACTTC. Translating it yields CASSFDVAYEQYF.

The chain has TRBV7-8 and TRBJ1-1; tentatively, D is TRBD1 (5 bases). The germline V gene encodes CDR1 SGHVS and CDR2 FQNEAQ. V was cut by 3 bases and J by 4 bases, with 12 bases left in between. The CDR3 is 14 amino acids. The CDR3 protein is CASSLRGTGTEAFF. The CDR3 DNA is TGTGCCAGCAGCTTGCGGGGGACGGGCACTGAAGCTTTCTTT.

This clone was recorded once. The chain is built from TRBV4-1 and TRBJ2-6; tentative D call: TRBD1 (6 bases). Trimming removed 1 base from V and 4 bases from J, with 17 bases in between. Germline assignment: CDR1 MGHRA and CDR2 YSYEKL. The CDR3 length is 18 residues. The CDR3 DNA reads TGCGCCAGCAGCCAAGGGGGGCCGGGGACCTTCGGGGCCAACGTCCTGACTTTC. Its protein is CASSQGGPGTFGANVLTF.

This chain joins TRBV29-1 and TRBJ2-7; D is unclear. The CDR3 totals 14 residues. Trimming took 7 bases from V and 6 from J, leaving 22 bases between them. Germline CDR1 and CDR2: SQVTM and ANQGSEA. This CDR3 is CSAIELGLGLEQYF. Here the CDR3 DNA reads TGCAGCGCCATTGAGTTGGGGTTAGGTCTCGAGCAGTACTTC.

This clone came up a few times. The chain joins TRBV29-1 to TRBJ1-2; no clear D. V lost 7 bases, J lost 6 bases, and 18 bases lay in between. Germline V gene data show CDR1 as SQVTM and CDR2 as ANQGSEA. This CDR3 is 13 amino acids long. The CDR3 sequence: CSDPVSLGNGYTF. Written as DNA, the CDR3 is TGCAGCGACCCGGTCTCCCTCGGGAATGGCTACACCTTC.

As regards this clone: Other DNA sequences in this sample translate to the same CDR3. The chain recombines TRBV6-5 with TRBJ1-3; D unresolved. Germline V gene data show CDR1 as MNHEY and CDR2 as SVGAGI. The CDR3 covers 13 residues. Trimming took 0 bases from V and 4 from J, leaving 4 bases between them. The CDR3 region is CASSYSSGNTIYF. In nucleotides, the CDR3 is TGTGCCAGCAGTTACTCCTCCGGAAACACCATATATTTT.

The chain joins TRBV10-3 to TRBJ2-5, with a weak D call TRBD2 (5 bases). Germline CDR1 reads ENHRY; CDR2 reads SYGVKD. This CDR3 is built from 16 residues. The V gene lost 2 bases and the J gene lost 1 base, with 14 bases spanning the gap. CDR3 DNA: TGTGCCATCAGTGAGGCGGAGGTAAACCCCCAAGAGACCCAGTACTTC. It specifies CAISEAEVNPQETQYF.

CDR3 DNA sequence: TGCGCCAGCAGCTCCTCTGGGGGGAATGGGGCCAACGTCCTGACTTTC. Its translation: CASSSSGGNGANVLTF. This chain joins TRBV4-1 and TRBJ2-6; tentatively, D is TRBD2 (6 bases). The CDR3 length is 16 residues. The ends were cut back, 5 bases at V and 3 bases at J, with 14 bases in the middle. CDR1 and CDR2 (germline): MGHRA, YSYEKL.

V and J are TRBV19 and TRBJ1-5; D is uncertain. Germline V gives CDR1 LNHDA, CDR2 SQIVND (reference sequence). The CDR3 runs to 15 residues. V lost 1 base and J lost 3, with 10 bases in between. CDR3 sequence (DNA): TGTGCCAGTAGTATAGGCGGGAGGGTCAATCAGCCCCAGCATTTT. Its translation is CASSIGGRVNQPQHF.

The chain is built from TRBV5-4 and TRBJ2-7, with D hard to call. CDR3 length: 12 residues. V was trimmed by 4 bases and J by 4 bases, leaving 9 bases between them. Looked up from germline, CDR1 is SGHNT and CDR2 is YYREEE (reference sequence). CDR3 residues: CASSKEQYEQYF. CDR3 in DNA: TGTGCCAGCAGCAAGGAACAGTACGAGCAGTACTTC.

To note about this clone: One end of the junction fails to match germline, which may point to a read error. V usage is TRBV5-6 and J usage is TRBJ2-4, with D perhaps TRBD1 (6 bases). Germline loops: CDR1 SGHDT, CDR2 YYEEEE. The CDR3 length is 16 residues. The CDR3 loop is CASSLSGQLAKDIQYF. The CDR3 region has the DNA TGTGCCAGCAGCTTGTCTGGACAGCTAGCCAAAGACATTCAGTACTTC.

V is TRBV19 and J is TRBJ2-7, with D perhaps being TRBD1 or TRBD2 (5 bases each). The germline V gene has CDR1 LNHDA and CDR2 SQIVND (reference sequence). The germline V and J ends were trimmed by 3 bases and 2 bases, with 14 bases remaining between them. The CDR3 runs 15 residues. CDR3 DNA: TGTGCCAGTAGTATGGCTCTAGGGGACCCCTACGAGCAGTACTTC. Translating it yields CASSMALGDPYEQYF.

The genes are TRBV5-6 and TRBJ1-5; 8 positions agree with TRBD1. J gave up 7 bases and V 0 bases, and 15 bases lay outside the gene matches. CDR3 length equals 18 residues. Looked up from germline, CDR1 is SGHDT and CDR2 is YYEEEE. The CDR3 coding sequence is TGTGCCAGCAGCTTGGGATACGAGGGACAGGACTTCGGGCAGCCCCAGCATTTT. It encodes CASSLGYEGQDFGQPQHF.

The rearrangement joins TRBV27 to TRBJ2-5; 11 bases map to TRBD2. The CDR3 extends over 14 amino acids. Germline lookup yields CDR1 MNHEY and CDR2 SMNVEV (reference sequence). Losses at the gene ends were 6 bases for V and 3 bases for J; bases not matched to a gene: 3. Here the CDR3 DNA reads TGTGCCAGCAGCCAGGGACTAGCGGAAGAGACCCAGTACTTC. Protein: CASSQGLAEETQYF.

This rearrangement joins TRBV4-2 to TRBJ1-3; D remains unclear. Trimming shortened V by 0 bases and J by 0 bases, and 15 bases separated the two germline ends. Germline V lookup: CDR1 LGHNA, CDR2 YNFKEQ. This CDR3 is 18 amino acids long. CDR3: CASSQDSYGTSSGNTIYF. In DNA, the CDR3 is TGTGCCAGCAGCCAAGATTCCTACGGAACAAGCTCTGGAAACACCATATATTTT.

The J gene is TRBJ2-7, the V gene TRBV27; 10 bases fit TRBD2. The J segment lost 4 bases and the V segment lost 3 bases, leaving 6 bases of the junction unmatched. This CDR3 spans 15 amino acids. The germline V gene has CDR1 MNHEY and CDR2 SMNVEV (reference sequence). CDR3 residues: CASSFLSSGSYEQYF. CDR3 bases: TGTGCCAGCAGTTTTTTGTCTAGCGGGAGTTACGAGCAGTACTTC.

The chain couples TRBV29-1 to TRBJ1-2, with TRBD1 matching 8 bases. Unmatched junction bases numbered 5, after V lost 4 bases and J lost 4 bases. Germline V gene sequence: CDR1 SQVTM, CDR2 ANQGSEA. This CDR3 region has 13 residues. The CDR3, as DNA: TGCAGCGTTGCGGACAGGGAAGGCTATGGCTACACCTTC. Its translation is CSVADREGYGYTF.